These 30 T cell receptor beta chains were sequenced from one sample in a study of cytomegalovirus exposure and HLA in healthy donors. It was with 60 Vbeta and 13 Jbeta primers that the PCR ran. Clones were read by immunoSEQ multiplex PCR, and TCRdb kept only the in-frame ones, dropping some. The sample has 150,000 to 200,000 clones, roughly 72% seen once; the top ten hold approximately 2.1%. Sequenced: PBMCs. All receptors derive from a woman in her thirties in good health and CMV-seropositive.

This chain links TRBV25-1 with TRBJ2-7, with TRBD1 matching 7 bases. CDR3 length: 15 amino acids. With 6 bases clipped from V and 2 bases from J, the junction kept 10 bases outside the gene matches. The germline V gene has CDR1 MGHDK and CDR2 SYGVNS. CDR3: CASSPPTGWAYEQYF. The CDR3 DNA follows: TGTGCCAGCAGCCCCCCGACAGGGTGGGCCTACGAGCAGTACTTC.

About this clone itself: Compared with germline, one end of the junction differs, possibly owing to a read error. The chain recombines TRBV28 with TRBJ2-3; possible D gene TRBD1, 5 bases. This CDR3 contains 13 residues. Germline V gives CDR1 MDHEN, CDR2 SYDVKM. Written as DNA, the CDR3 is TGTGCCAGCAATTTAGGGGCCCGGGATACGCAGTATTTT. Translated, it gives CASNLGARDTQYF.

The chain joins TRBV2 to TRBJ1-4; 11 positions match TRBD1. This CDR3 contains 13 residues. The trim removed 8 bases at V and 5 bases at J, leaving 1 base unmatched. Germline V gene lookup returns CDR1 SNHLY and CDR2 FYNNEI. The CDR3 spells CASGDRGNEKLFF. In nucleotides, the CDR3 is TGTGCCAGCGGGGACAGGGGGAATGAAAAACTGTTTTTT.

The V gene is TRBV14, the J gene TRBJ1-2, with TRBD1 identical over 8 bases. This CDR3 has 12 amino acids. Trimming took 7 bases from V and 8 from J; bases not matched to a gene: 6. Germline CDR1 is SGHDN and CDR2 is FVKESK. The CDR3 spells CASNSGGQGYTF. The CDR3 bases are TGTGCCAGCAACTCAGGGGGCCAAGGCTACACCTTC.

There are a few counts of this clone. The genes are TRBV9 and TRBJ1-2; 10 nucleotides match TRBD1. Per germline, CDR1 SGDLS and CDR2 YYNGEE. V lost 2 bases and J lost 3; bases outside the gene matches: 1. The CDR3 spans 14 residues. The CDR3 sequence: CASSVTGGDYGYTF. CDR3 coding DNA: TGTGCCAGCAGCGTGACAGGGGGCGACTATGGCTACACCTTC.

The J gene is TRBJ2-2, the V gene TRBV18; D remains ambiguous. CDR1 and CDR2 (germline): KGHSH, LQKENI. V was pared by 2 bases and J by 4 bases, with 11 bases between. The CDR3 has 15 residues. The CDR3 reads CASSPVSNPTGELFF. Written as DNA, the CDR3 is TGTGCCAGCTCACCAGTATCTAACCCCACCGGGGAGCTGTTTTTT.

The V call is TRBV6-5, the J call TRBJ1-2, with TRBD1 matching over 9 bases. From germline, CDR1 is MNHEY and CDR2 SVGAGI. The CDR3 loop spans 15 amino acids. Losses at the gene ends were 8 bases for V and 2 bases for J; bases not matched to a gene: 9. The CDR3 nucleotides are TGTGCCAGCGGGAGATTACAGGGGGCCAACTATGGCTACACCTTC. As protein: CASGRLQGANYGYTF.

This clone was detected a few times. CDR3 region: CASSPGQSIYGYTF. CDR3 sequence (DNA): TGTGCCAGCAGTCCGGGACAAAGTATCTATGGCTACACCTTC. The J gene is TRBJ1-2, the V gene TRBV6-5, with a weak D call TRBD1 (6 bases). Trimming cost V 5 bases and J 4 bases, with 14 bases left between them. This CDR3 has 14 residues. Germline V lookup: CDR1 MNHEY, CDR2 SVGAGI.

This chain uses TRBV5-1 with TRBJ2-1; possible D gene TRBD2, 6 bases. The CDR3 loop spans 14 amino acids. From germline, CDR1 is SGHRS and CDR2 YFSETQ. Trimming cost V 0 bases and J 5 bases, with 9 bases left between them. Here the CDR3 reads CASSLVSGNNEQFF. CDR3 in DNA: TGCGCCAGCAGCTTGGTTAGCGGAAACAATGAGCAGTTCTTC.

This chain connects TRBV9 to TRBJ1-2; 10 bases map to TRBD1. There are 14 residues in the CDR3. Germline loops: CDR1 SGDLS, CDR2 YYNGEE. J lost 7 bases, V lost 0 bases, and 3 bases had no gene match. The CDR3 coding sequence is TGTGCCAGCAGCGTAGGGGGGACAGGGGTTGGCTACACCTTC. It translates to CASSVGGTGVGYTF.

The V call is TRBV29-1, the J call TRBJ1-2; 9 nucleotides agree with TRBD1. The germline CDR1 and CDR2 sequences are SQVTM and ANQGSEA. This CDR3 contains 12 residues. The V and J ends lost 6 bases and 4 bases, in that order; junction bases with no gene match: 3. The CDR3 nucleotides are TGCAGCGTGGGGGACAGGGCCTATGGCTACACCTTC. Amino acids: CSVGDRAYGYTF. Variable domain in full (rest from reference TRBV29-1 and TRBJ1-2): SAVISQKPSRDICQRGTSLTIQCQVDSQVTMMFWYRQQPGQSLTLIATANQGSEATYESGFVIDKFPISRPNLTFSTLTVSNMSPEDSSIYLCSVGDRAYGYTFGSGTRLTVV.

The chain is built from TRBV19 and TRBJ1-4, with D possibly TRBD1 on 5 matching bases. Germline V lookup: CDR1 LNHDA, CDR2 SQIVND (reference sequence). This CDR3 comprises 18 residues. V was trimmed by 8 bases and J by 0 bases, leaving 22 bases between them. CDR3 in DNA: TGTGCCAGTGGAACAGCGGGGACGGCCTTTGCAACTAATGAAAAACTGTTTTTT. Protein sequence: CASGTAGTAFATNEKLFF.

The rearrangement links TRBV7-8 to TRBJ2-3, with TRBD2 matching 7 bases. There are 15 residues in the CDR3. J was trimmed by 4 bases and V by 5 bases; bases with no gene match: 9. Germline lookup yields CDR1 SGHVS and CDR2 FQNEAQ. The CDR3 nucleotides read TGTGCCAGCAGCCCTCCGGGACTAAACGCAGATACGCAGTATTTT. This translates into CASSPPGLNADTQYF.

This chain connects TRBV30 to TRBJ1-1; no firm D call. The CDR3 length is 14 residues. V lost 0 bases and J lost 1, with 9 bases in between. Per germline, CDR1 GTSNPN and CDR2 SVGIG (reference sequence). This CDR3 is CAWSVPGENTEAFF. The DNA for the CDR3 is TGTGCCTGGAGTGTACCAGGTGAGAACACTGAAGCTTTCTTT.

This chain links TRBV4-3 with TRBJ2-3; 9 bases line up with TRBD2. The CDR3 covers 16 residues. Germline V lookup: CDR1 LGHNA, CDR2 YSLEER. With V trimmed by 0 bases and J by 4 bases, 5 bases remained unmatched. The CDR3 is CASSQEASGTSDTQYF. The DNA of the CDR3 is TGCGCCAGCAGCCAAGAAGCTAGCGGGACGTCAGATACGCAGTATTTT.

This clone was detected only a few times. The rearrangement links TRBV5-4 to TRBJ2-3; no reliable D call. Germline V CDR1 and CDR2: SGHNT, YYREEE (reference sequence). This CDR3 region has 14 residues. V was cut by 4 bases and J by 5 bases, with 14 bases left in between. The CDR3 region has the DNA TGTGCCAGCAGCCAAAAACTTGTTCTAGATACGCAGTATTTT. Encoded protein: CASSQKLVLDTQYF.

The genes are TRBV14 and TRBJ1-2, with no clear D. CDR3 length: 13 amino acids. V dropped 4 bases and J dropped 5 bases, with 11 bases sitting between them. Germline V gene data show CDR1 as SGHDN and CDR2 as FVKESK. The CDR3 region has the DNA TGTGCCAGCAGCCTTCGCGAAGATTATGGCTACACCTTC. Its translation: CASSLREDYGYTF.

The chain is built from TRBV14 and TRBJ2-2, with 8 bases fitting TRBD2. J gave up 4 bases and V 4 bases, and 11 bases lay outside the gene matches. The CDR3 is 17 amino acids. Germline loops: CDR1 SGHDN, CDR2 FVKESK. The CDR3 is CASSPPLGAGATGELFF. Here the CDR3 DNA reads TGTGCCAGCAGCCCCCCTTTAGGAGCGGGGGCCACCGGGGAGCTGTTTTTT.

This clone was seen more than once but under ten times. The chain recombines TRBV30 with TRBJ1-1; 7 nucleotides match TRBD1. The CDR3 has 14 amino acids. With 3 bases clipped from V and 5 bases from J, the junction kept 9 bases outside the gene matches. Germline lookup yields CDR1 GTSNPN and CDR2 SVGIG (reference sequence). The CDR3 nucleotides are TGTGCCTGGAGGCGACAGGGTGGAAGAACTGAAGCTTTCTTT. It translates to CAWRRQGGRTEAFF.

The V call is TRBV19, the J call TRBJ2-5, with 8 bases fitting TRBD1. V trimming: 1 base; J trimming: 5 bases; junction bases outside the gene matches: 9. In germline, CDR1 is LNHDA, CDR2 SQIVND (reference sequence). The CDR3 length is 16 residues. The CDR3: CASSIGGQGAGETQYF. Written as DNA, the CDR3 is TGTGCCAGTAGTATAGGGGGGCAGGGGGCAGGGGAGACCCAGTACTTC.

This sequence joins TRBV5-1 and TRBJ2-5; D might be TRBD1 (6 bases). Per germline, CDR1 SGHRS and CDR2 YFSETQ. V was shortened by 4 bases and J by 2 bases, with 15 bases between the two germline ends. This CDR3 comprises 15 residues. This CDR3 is CASSLTGTRQETQYF. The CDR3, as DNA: TGCGCCAGCAGCCTAACCGGGACACGTCAAGAGACCCAGTACTTC.

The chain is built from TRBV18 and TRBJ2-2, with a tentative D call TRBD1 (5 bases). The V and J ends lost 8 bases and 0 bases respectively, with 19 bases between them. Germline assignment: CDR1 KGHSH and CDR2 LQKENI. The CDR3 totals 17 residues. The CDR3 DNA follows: TGTGCCAGCCCAGCACAAGGCGGACACCCGAACACCGGGGAGCTGTTTTTT. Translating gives CASPAQGGHPNTGELFF. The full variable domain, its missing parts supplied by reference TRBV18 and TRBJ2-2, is NAGVMQNPRHLVRRRGQEARLRCSPMKGHSHVYWYRQLPEEGLKFMVYLQKENIIDESGMPKERFSAEFPKEGPSILRIQQVVRGDSAAYFCASPAQGGHPNTGELFFGEGSRLTVL.

DNA for the CDR3: TGTGCCAGCAGTTTAGTTCGGGAAGGGAACACTGAAGCTTTCTTT. Its protein product is CASSLVREGNTEAFF. This sequence joins TRBV28 and TRBJ1-1, with D uncertain. CDR1 MDHEN and CDR2 SYDVKM come from the germline V gene. This CDR3 has 15 amino acids. Trimming removed 2 bases from V and 1 base from J, with 11 bases in between.

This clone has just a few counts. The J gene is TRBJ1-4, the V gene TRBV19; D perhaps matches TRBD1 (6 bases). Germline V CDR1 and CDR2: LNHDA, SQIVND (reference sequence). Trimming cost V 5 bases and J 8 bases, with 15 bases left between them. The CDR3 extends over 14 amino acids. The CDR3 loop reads CASSRQVEGEKLFF. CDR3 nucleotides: TGTGCCAGTAGTCGACAGGTTGAGGGGGAAAAACTGTTTTTT.

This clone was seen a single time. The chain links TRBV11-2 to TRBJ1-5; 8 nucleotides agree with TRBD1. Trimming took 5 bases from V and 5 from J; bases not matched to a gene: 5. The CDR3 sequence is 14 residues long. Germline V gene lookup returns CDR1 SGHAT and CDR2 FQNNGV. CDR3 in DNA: TGTGCCAGCAGCACTGACAGGGGCCATCAGCCCCAGCATTTT. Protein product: CASSTDRGHQPQHF.

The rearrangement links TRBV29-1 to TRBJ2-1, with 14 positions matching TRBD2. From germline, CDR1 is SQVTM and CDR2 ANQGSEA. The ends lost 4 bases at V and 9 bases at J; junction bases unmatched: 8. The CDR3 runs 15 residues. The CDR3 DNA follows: TGCAGCGTTGCGGGACTAGCGGGAGTGGCCAGTGAGCAGTTCTTC. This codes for CSVAGLAGVASEQFF.

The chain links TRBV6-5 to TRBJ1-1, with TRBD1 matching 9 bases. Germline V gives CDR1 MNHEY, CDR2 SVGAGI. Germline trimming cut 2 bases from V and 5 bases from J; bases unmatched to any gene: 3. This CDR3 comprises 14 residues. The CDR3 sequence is CASSYGGTGTEAFF. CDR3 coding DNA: TGTGCCAGCAGTTACGGGGGGACAGGGACTGAAGCTTTCTTT.

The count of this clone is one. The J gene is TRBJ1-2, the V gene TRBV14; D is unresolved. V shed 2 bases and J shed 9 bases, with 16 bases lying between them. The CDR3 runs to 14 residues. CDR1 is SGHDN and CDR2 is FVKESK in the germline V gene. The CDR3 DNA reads TGTGCCAGCAGCCAATATAGTGCTGTCGGGAGCTACACCTTC. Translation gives CASSQYSAVGSYTF.

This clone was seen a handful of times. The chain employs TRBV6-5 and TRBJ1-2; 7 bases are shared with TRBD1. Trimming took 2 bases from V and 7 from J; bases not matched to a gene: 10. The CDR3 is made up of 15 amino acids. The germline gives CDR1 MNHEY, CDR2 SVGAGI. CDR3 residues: CASSYTRDSQGGYTF. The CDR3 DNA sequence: TGTGCCAGCAGTTACACTCGGGACAGCCAGGGTGGCTACACCTTC.

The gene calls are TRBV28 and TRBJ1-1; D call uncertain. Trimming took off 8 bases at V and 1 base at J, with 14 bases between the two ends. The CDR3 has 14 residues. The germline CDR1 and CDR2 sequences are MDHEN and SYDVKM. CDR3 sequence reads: CASQPPGGNTEAFF. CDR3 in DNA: TGTGCCAGCCAACCTCCAGGTGGGAACACTGAAGCTTTCTTT.